The rows below give T cell receptor beta chains drawn from one sample of a study of T cell clonotyping in hematopoietic cell transplantation. Method: immunoSEQ multiplex PCR; TCRdb's copy keeps in-frame clones and lacks some. Among 7,000 to 10,000 clones listed, 66% were seen once. The sequencing used peripheral blood mononuclear cells, collected 100 days after allogeneic stem cell transplant. These receptor sequences come from a male patient between 55 and 70 years old who had an allogeneic stem cell transplant from an unrelated donor, so the T cells may come from the graft donor. Some clones in this sample may be carry-over from other donors' samples. CDR3s include the opening cysteine and the closing phenylalanine or tryptophan. Fields, in order: clone size, V gene, CDR3 length, D gene, J gene, CDR3 protein, CDR3 DNA. D genes are given only for firm matches. Part of the rows lack a size; the others show once, few, many or a class for expanded clones.

>.|TRBV6-1|15|.|TRBJ2-5
CASSLRRGVQETQYF
TGTGCCAGCAGCTTACGGCGCGGAGTTCAAGAGACCCAGTACTTC
>.|TRBV25-1|17|TRBD1|TRBJ1-4
CASSDPIPQGAGGKLFF
TGTGCCAGCAGTGACCCTATCCCTCAGGGGGCTGGGGGAAAACTGTTTTTT
>.|TRBV7-3|13|.|TRBJ2-1
CASSLAGWNEQFF
TGTGCCAGCAGCCTCGCCGGGTGGAATGAGCAGTTCTTC
>.|TRBV13|15|.|TRBJ2-6
CASSSRGAGANVLTF
TGTGCCAGCAGCTCTCGGGGTGCTGGGGCCAACGTCCTGACTTTC
>.|TRBV19|15|.|TRBJ2-4
CASSIARVVGGIQYF
TGTGCCAGTAGTATAGCCCGGGTGGTGGGGGGCATTCAGTACTTC
>.|TRBV5-4|15|TRBD1|TRBJ1-4
CASSVQQGSDEKLFF
TGTGCCAGCAGCGTACAACAGGGGTCCGATGAAAAACTGTTTTTT
>large|TRBV2|16|.|TRBJ1-4
CASSGDDYTTNEKLFF
TGTGCCAGCAGTGGGGATGATTATACAACTAATGAAAAACTGTTTTTT
>.|TRBV6-5|11|.|TRBJ2-7
CASRRAYEQYF
TGTGCCAGCAGGCGGGCCTACGAGCAGTACTTC
>.|TRBV11-2|16|.|TRBJ2-3
CASSPRPQASTDTQYF
TGTGCCAGCAGCCCACGACCCCAGGCCAGCACAGATACGCAGTATTTT
>.|TRBV27|13|.|TRBJ1-3
CASGYGSGNTIYF
TGTGCCAGCGGATACGGCTCTGGAAACACCATATATTTT
>.|TRBV2|14|TRBD1|TRBJ1-1
CASTLGQGATEAFF
TGTGCCAGCACTCTGGGACAGGGGGCCACTGAAGCTTTCTTT
>.|TRBV2|14|.|TRBJ1-1
CASSRDIKNTEAFF
TGTGCCAGCAGTCGGGACATAAAGAACACTGAAGCTTTCTTT
>.|TRBV7-2|16|TRBD2|TRBJ2-1
CASSTHGTSDDNEQFF
TGTGCCAGCAGCACGCATGGGACTAGCGATGACAATGAGCAGTTCTTC
>.|TRBV6-6|15|.|TRBJ2-7
CASSLPRDGGYEQYF
TGTGCCAGCAGCCTCCCTCGGGACGGGGGCTACGAGCAGTACTTC
>.|TRBV5-1|16|TRBD1|TRBJ2-5
CASSQETGTGGETQYF
TGCGCCAGCAGCCAAGAAACCGGGACAGGGGGGGAGACCCAGTACTTC
>few|TRBV20-1|11|.|TRBJ1-1
CSAGLDLEAFF
TGCAGTGCTGGCCTAGACTTAGAAGCTTTCTTT
>medium-sized|TRBV2|17|.|TRBJ2-7
CASSEFLDRLTSYEQYF
TGTGCCAGCAGTGAATTTCTGGACCGACTAACCTCCTACGAGCAGTACTTC
>.|TRBV5-6|15|.|TRBJ1-3
CASSRKQSSGNTIYF
TGTGCCAGCAGCCGAAAACAGTCCTCTGGAAACACCATATATTTT
>.|TRBV9|14|TRBD1|TRBJ2-3
CASSVEQGGDTQYF
TGTGCCAGCAGCGTAGAACAGGGGGGTGATACGCAGTATTTT
>.|TRBV7-2|14|.|TRBJ1-1
CASSSYAMNTEAFF
TGTGCCAGCAGTTCCTACGCCATGAACACTGAAGCTTTCTTT
>few|TRBV11-3|16|TRBD1|TRBJ2-7
CASSLEATGATSEQYF
TGTGCCAGCAGCTTAGAGGCGACAGGGGCTACATCGGAGCAGTACTTC
>.|TRBV4-1|14|.|TRBJ2-7
CASSPARGTDEQYF
TGCGCCAGCAGCCCCGCACGGGGGACCGACGAGCAGTACTTC
>.|TRBV7-2|14|.|TRBJ1-2
CASSLEDAQFGYTF
TGTGCCAGCAGCTTAGAGGACGCCCAATTTGGCTACACCTTC
>.|TRBV9|16|TRBD1|TRBJ1-6
CASSGTGGLGNSPLHF
TGTGCCAGCAGCGGGACAGGGGGCTTAGGTAATTCACCCCTCCACTTT
>.|TRBV5-6|14|.|TRBJ2-1
CASSQPDTYNEQFF
TGTGCCAGCAGCCAACCGGACACTTACAATGAGCAGTTCTTC
>.|TRBV5-4|15|TRBD1|TRBJ2-2
CASSLRTGRTGELFF
TGTGCCAGCAGTCTCCGGACAGGGAGAACCGGGGAGCTGTTTTTT